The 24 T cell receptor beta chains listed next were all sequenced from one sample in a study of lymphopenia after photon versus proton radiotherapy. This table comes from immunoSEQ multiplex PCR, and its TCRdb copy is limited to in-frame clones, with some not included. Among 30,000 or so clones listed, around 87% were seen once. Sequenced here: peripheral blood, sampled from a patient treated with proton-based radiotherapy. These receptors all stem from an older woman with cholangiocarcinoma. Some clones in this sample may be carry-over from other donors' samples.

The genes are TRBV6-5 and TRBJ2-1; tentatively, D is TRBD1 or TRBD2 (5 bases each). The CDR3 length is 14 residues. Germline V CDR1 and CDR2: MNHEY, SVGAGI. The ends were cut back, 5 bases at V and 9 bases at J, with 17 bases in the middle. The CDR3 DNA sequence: TGTGCCAGCAGTACGGGACGGGCGACAAGTGAGCAGTTCTTC. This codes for CASSTGRATSEQFF.

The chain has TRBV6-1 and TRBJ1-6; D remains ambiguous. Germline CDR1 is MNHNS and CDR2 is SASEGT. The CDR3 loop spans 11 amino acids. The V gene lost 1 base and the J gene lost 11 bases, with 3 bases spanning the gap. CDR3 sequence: CASSEGAPLHF. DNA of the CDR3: TGTGCCAGCAGTGAAGGAGCACCCCTCCACTTT.

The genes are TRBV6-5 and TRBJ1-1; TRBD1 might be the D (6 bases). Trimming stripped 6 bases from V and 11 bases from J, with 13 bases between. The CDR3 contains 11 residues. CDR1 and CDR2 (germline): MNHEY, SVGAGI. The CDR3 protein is CASRSGDTAFF. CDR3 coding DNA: TGTGCCAGCAGATCAGGGGATACGGCTTTCTTT.

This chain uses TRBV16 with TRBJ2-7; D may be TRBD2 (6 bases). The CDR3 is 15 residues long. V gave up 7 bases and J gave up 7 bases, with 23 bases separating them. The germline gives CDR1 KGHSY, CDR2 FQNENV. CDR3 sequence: CASTHLQGSAGEQYF. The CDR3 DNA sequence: TGTGCCAGCACTCACCTCCAAGGAAGCGCGGGGGAGCAGTACTTC.

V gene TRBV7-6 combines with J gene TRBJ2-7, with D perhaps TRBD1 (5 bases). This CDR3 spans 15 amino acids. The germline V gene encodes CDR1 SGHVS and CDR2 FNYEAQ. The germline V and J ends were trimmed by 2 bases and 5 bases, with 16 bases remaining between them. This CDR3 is CASSLSRVSGNEQYF. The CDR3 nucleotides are TGTGCCAGCAGCTTAAGCAGGGTGTCAGGGAACGAGCAGTACTTC. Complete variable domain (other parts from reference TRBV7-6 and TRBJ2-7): GAGVSQSPRYKVTKRGQDVALRCDPISGHVSLYWYRQALGQGPEFLTYFNYEAQQDKSGLPNDRFSAERPEGSISTLTIQRTEQRDSAMYRCASSLSRVSGNEQYFGPGTRLTVT.

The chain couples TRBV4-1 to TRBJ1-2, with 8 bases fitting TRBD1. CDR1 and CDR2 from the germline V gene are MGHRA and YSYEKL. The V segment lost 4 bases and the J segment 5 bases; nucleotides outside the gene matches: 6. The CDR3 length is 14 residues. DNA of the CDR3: TGCGCCAGCAGCCGGAAAACAGGGGGTTATGGCTACACCTTC. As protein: CASSRKTGGYGYTF.

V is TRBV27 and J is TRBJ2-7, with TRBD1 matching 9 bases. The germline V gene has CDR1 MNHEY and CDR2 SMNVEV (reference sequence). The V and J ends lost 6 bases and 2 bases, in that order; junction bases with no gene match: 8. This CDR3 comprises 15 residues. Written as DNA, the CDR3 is TGTGCCAGCAGCGTCCCCGGGACAGGGACCTACGAGCAGTACTTC. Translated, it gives CASSVPGTGTYEQYF.

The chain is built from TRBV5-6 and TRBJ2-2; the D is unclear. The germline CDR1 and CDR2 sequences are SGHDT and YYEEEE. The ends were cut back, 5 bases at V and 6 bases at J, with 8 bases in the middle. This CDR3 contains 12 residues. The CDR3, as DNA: TGTGCCAGCAGGGGGTGGCCCGGGGAGCTGTTTTTT. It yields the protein CASRGWPGELFF.

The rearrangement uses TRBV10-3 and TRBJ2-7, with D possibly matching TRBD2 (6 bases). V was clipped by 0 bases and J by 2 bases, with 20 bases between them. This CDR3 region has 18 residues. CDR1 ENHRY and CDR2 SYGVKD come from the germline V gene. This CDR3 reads CAISESRIWGVVTYEQYF. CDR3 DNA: TGTGCCATCAGTGAGTCTCGTATTTGGGGGGTCGTAACCTACGAGCAGTACTTC.

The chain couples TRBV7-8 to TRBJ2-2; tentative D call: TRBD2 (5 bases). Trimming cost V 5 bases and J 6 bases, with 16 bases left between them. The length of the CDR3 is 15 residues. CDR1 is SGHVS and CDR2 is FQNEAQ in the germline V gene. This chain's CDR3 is CASSPGDRVPGELFF. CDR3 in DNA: TGTGCCAGCAGCCCCGGGGATAGGGTTCCCGGGGAGCTGTTTTTT. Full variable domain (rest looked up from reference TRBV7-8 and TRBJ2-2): GAGVSQSPRYKVAKRGQDVALRCDPISGHVSLFWYQQALGQGPEFLTYFQNEAQLDKSGLPSDRFFAERPEGSVSTLKIQRTQQEDSAVYLCASSPGDRVPGELFFGEGSRLTVL.

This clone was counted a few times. DNA for the CDR3: TGTGCCAGCAGCTTAGACGGGGGCTCCTACAATGAGCAGTTCTTC. Translating it yields CASSLDGGSYNEQFF. The chain recombines TRBV11-3 with TRBJ2-1; D is perhaps TRBD2 (6 bases). The V end was cut by 0 bases, the J end by 0 bases, with 6 bases between. This CDR3 is built from 15 residues. CDR1 is SGHNT, CDR2 YENEEA, per germline.

DNA for the CDR3: TGTGCCAGCGGGGGACTAGCGGGGGAGTCCTACGAGCAGTACTTC. This sequence encodes CASGGLAGESYEQYF. This rearrangement joins TRBV2 to TRBJ2-7, with TRBD2 matching 14 bases. The CDR3 is 15 residues long. Germline trimming cut 8 bases from V and 1 base from J; bases unmatched to any gene: 4. Germline assignment: CDR1 SNHLY and CDR2 FYNNEI.

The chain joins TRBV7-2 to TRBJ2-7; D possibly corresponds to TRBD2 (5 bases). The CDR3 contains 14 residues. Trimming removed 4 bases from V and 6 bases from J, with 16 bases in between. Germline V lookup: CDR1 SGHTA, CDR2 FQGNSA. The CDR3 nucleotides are TGTGCCAGCAGCTCGGGTGGGCCGGCGGGCGAGCAGTACTTC. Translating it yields CASSSGGPAGEQYF.

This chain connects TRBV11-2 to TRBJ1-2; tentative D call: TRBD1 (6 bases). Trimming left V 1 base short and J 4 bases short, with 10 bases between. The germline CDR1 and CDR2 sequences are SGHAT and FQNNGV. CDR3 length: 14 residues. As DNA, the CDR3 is TGTGCCAGCAGCTTAGGGGTAGGGGGCTATGGCTACACCTTC. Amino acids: CASSLGVGGYGYTF.

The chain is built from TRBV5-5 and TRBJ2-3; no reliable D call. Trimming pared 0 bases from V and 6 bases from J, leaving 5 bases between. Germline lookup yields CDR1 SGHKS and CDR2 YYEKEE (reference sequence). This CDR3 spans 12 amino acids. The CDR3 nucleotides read TGTGCCAGCAGCTTGGCGGCTGATACGCAGTATTTT. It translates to CASSLAADTQYF.

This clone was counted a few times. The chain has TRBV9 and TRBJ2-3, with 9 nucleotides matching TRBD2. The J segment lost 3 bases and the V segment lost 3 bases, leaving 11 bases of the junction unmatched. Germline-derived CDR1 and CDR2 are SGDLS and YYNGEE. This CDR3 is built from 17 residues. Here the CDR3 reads CASSGHRTSERTDTQYF. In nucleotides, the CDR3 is TGTGCCAGCAGCGGCCACAGGACTAGCGAGCGGACAGATACGCAGTATTTT.

In DNA form, the CDR3 reads TGTGCCAGCAGCTCAGGGACCGCCCGATTGTCTGAAGCTTTCTTT. This sequence encodes CASSSGTARLSEAFF. The chain employs TRBV9 and TRBJ1-1, with a possible D match to TRBD1 (5 bases). Germline lookup yields CDR1 SGDLS and CDR2 YYNGEE. The CDR3 covers 15 residues. V lost 4 bases, J lost 6 bases, and 19 bases lay in between.

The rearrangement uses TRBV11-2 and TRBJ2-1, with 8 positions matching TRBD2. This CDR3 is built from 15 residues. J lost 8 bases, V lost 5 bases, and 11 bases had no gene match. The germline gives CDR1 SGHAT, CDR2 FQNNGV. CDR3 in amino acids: CASSPGERGYHEQFF. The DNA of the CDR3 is TGTGCCAGCAGCCCTGGGGAGCGGGGGTACCATGAGCAGTTCTTC.

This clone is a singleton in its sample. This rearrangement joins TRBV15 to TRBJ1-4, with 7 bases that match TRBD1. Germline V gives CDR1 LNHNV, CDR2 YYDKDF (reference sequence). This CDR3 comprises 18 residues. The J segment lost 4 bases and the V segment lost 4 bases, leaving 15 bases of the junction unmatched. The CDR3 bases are TGTGCCACCAGCAAGTTGGGGACAGACAGAAGACATAATGAAAAACTGTTTTTT. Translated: CATSKLGTDRRHNEKLFF.

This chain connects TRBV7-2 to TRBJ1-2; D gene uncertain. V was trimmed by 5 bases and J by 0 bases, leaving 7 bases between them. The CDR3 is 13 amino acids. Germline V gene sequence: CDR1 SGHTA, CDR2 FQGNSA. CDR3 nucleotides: TGTGCCAGCAGCGGACTAGCTAACTATGGCTACACCTTC. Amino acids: CASSGLANYGYTF.

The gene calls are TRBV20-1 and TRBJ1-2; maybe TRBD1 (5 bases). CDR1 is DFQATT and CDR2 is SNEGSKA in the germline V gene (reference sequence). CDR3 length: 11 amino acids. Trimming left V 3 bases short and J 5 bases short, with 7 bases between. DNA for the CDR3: TGCAGTGCTAGGGGACCATATGGCTACACCTTC. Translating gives CSARGPYGYTF.

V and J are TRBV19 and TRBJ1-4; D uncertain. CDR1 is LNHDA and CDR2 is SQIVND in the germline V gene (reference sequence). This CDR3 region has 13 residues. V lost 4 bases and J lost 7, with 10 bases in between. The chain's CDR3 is CASSRLDGEKLFF. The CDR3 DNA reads TGTGCCAGTAGTAGGCTGGACGGTGAAAAACTGTTTTTT.

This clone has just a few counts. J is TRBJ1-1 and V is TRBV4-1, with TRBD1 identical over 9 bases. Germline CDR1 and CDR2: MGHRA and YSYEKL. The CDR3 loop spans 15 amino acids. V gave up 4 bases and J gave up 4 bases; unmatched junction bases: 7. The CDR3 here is CASSPRTGAGTEAFF. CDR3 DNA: TGCGCCAGCAGCCCCCGGACAGGGGCTGGCACTGAAGCTTTCTTT.

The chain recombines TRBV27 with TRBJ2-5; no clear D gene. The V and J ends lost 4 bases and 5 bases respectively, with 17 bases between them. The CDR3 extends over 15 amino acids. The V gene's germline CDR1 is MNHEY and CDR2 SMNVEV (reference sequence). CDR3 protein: CASSYFGVPGETQYF. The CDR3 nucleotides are TGTGCCAGCAGTTATTTTGGGGTTCCCGGGGAGACCCAGTACTTC.